This T cell receptor beta chain was captured by sequencing in a study of blood T cell repertoires in COVID-19. Under the authors' procedure: Using reference gene primer amplification, nucleated cell counts were estimated. The data were produced by immunoSEQ multiplex PCR, yet TCRdb's version contains in-frame clones alone and is incomplete. The V and J calls and clone size come from that table; D and trimming were worked out from the DNA. Of under 150,000 clones listed, more than 75% are singletons. Participants' own reports of clinical history determined their cohort assignment. The sequenced sample was PBMCs or T cells enriched from blood (not recorded which). This TCR came from a woman between 25 and 40 years old with acute COVID-19.

CDR3 sequence reads: CAWSIKDRGNQPQHF. The CDR3 nucleotides are TGTGCCTGGAGCATTAAGGACAGGGGGAATCAGCCCCAGCATTTT. V gene TRBV30 combines with J gene TRBJ1-5; 10 bases fit TRBD1. This CDR3 has 15 amino acids. The germline gives CDR1 GTSNPN, CDR2 SVGIG (reference sequence). Trimming cost V 3 bases and J 4 bases; bases outside gene matches: 6.